Below, 17 T cell receptor beta chains from the same sample are listed, as sequenced in a study of blood T cell repertoires in COVID-19. Some clones are missing from TCRdb's copy, which holds only in-frame ones; the method was immunoSEQ multiplex PCR. This sample yields more than 60,000 clones, of which 84% are seen a single time; 3% to 4.5% belongs to the top ten. Material for sequencing was peripheral blood. Every receptor here comes from a man between 45 and 60 years old with acute or convalescent COVID-19.

The rearrangement uses TRBV5-1 and TRBJ2-7, with a possible D match to TRBD2 (5 bases). Germline-derived CDR1 and CDR2 are SGHRS and YFSETQ. The CDR3 length is 14 residues. V lost 2 bases and J 6 bases, leaving 15 bases between the germline ends. DNA for the CDR3: TGCGCCAGCAGCTTATTAGGAGCGGATGGCGAGCAGTACTTC. Translating it yields CASSLLGADGEQYF.

The chain uses TRBV9 and TRBJ1-2; possibly TRBD1 for D (5 bases). This CDR3 region has 15 residues. Germline V lookup: CDR1 SGDLS, CDR2 YYNGEE. V dropped 0 bases and J dropped 4 bases, with 13 bases sitting between them. The chain's CDR3 is CASSVDQGGSYGYTF. The CDR3 DNA reads TGTGCCAGCAGCGTAGATCAGGGCGGAAGCTATGGCTACACCTTC.

V and J are TRBV10-3 and TRBJ2-2; 8 nucleotides line up with TRBD1. The junction had 9 bases not matched to a gene; V was cut back by 4 bases and J by 5 bases. CDR3 length: 16 amino acids. Per germline, CDR1 ENHRY and CDR2 SYGVKD. CDR3 residues: CAISGWTGSGTGELFF. CDR3 in DNA: TGTGCCATCAGTGGTTGGACAGGGAGTGGGACCGGGGAGCTGTTTTTT.

This clone was observed once. The CDR3 loop is CASSVDSNYGYTF. CDR3 nucleotides: TGTGCCAGCAGCGTCGACTCCAACTATGGCTACACCTTC. The chain recombines TRBV9 with TRBJ1-2, with no clear D. Germline V lookup: CDR1 SGDLS, CDR2 YYNGEE. CDR3 length: 13 amino acids. Trimming took off 2 bases at V and 2 bases at J, with 7 bases between the two ends.

The rearrangement joins TRBV19 to TRBJ2-6; D gene ambiguous. Germline V gene lookup returns CDR1 LNHDA and CDR2 SQIVND (reference sequence). This CDR3 is built from 16 residues. Trimming cost V 3 bases and J 1 base, with 10 bases left between them. The CDR3 sequence: CASSMTLGSGANVLTF. In nucleotides, the CDR3 is TGTGCCAGTAGTATGACCCTCGGGTCTGGGGCCAACGTCCTGACTTTC.

The gene calls are TRBV15 and TRBJ1-1; tentatively, D is TRBD1 (6 bases). The ends were cut back, 5 bases at V and 1 base at J, with 11 bases in the middle. The CDR3 runs 14 residues. Germline CDR1 and CDR2: LNHNV and YYDKDF (reference sequence). DNA for the CDR3: TGTGCCACCAGCGGACACAGGGAGAACACTGAAGCTTTCTTT. Residues: CATSGHRENTEAFF.

The chain recombines TRBV6-5 with TRBJ2-3, with TRBD2 matching over 7 bases. The CDR3 covers 14 residues. The V segment lost 7 bases and the J segment 4 bases; nucleotides outside the gene matches: 8. CDR1 is MNHEY, CDR2 SVGAGI, per germline. The CDR3 sequence: CASTALRGADTQYF. Here the CDR3 DNA reads TGTGCCAGCACCGCTCTCCGGGGGGCAGATACGCAGTATTTT.

The chain uses TRBV2 and TRBJ2-6; D ambiguous. CDR1 is SNHLY and CDR2 is FYNNEI in the germline V gene. Trimming stripped 2 bases from V and 3 bases from J, with 11 bases between. This CDR3 contains 16 residues. The CDR3 nucleotides are TGTGCCAGCAGTGAATTTGGGCTTGTTGGGGCCAACGTCCTGACTTTC. It translates to CASSEFGLVGANVLTF. The full variable domain, in which reference TRBV2 and TRBJ2-6 provide the parts outside the CDR3, is EPEVTQTPSHQVTQMGQEVILRCVPISNHLYFYWYRQILGQKVEFLVSFYNNEISEKSEIFDDQFSVERPDGSNFTLKIRSTKLEDSAMYFCASSEFGLVGANVLTFGAGSRLTVL.

This chain connects TRBV6-5 to TRBJ2-5; TRBD1 might be the D (5 bases). Germline loops: CDR1 MNHEY, CDR2 SVGAGI. The CDR3 covers 14 residues. V was trimmed by 0 bases and J by 7 bases, leaving 12 bases between them. The CDR3 loop reads CASSYSVARGTQYF. CDR3 sequence (DNA): TGTGCCAGCAGTTACTCGGTGGCTAGGGGGACCCAGTACTTC.

The gene calls are TRBV6-2 or TRBV6-3 and TRBJ2-5; maybe TRBD2 (6 bases). Germline CDR1 reads MNHEY; CDR2 reads SVGEGT. V was pared by 0 bases and J by 3 bases, with 14 bases between. The CDR3 has 16 residues. The CDR3 DNA follows: TGTGCCAGCAGTTACTCGATTAGCGGCGAAAAAGAGACCCAGTACTTC. It codes for CASSYSISGEKETQYF.

The chain employs TRBV10-3 and TRBJ2-1, with a weak D call TRBD1 (6 bases). Germline V CDR1 and CDR2: ENHRY, SYGVKD. The CDR3 totals 11 residues. Trimming took 8 bases from V and 13 from J, leaving 15 bases between them. The DNA of the CDR3 is TGTGCCATCGGGGTAGACAGGAACCAGTTCTTC. Translation gives CAIGVDRNQFF.

The chain couples TRBV19 to TRBJ2-7, with D possibly matching TRBD2 (6 bases). The CDR3 is 15 amino acids. Germline assignment: CDR1 LNHDA and CDR2 SQIVND (reference sequence). The germline V and J ends were trimmed by 0 bases and 2 bases, with 11 bases remaining between them. In nucleotides, the CDR3 is TGTGCCAGTAGTATAGATCTCGGAGGGACCTACGAGCAGTACTTC. It encodes CASSIDLGGTYEQYF.

V and J are TRBV6-2 or TRBV6-3 and TRBJ2-7, with a tentative D call TRBD1 (6 bases). Germline V gene lookup returns CDR1 MNHEY and CDR2 SVGEGT. The CDR3 has 15 residues. V shed 6 bases and J shed 0 bases, with 15 bases lying between them. CDR3 bases: TGTGCCAGCAGCCGGACAGCAGAGAGCTCCTACGAGCAGTACTTC. It is translated as CASSRTAESSYEQYF.

This clone showed up just once. This chain links TRBV29-1 with TRBJ1-2; the D gene is possibly TRBD1 (6 bases). Trimming removed 7 bases from V and 5 bases from J, with 14 bases in between. Germline loops: CDR1 SQVTM, CDR2 ANQGSEA. CDR3 length: 12 residues. The CDR3 region has the DNA TGCAGCGACCTGGACAGTCGGTATGGCTACACCTTC. Translation: CSDLDSRYGYTF.

This clone was observed a few times. The chain combines TRBV30 with TRBJ1-1; a weak D match, TRBD1 (5 bases). V dropped 4 bases and J dropped 2 bases, with 17 bases sitting between them. The germline gives CDR1 GTSNPN, CDR2 SVGIG (reference sequence). CDR3 length: 15 residues. The CDR3 nucleotides are TGTGCCTGGAAGGGGTATCGGACCGCTAACACTGAAGCTTTCTTT. Residues: CAWKGYRTANTEAFF. Full variable domain (outside the CDR3, taken from reference TRBV30 and TRBJ1-1): SQTIHQWPATLVQPVGSPLSLECTVEGTSNPNLYWYRQAAGRGLQLLFYSVGIGQISSEVPQNLSASRPQDRQFILSSKKLLLSDSGFYLCAWKGYRTANTEAFFGQGTRLTVV.

This chain connects TRBV3-1 (or the pseudogene TRBV3-2) to TRBJ2-3, with TRBD1 as a possible D gene (5 bases). The germline V and J ends were trimmed by 1 base and 0 bases, with 8 bases remaining between them. The germline gives CDR1 LGHDT, CDR2 YNNKEL (reference sequence). CDR3 length: 15 amino acids. The CDR3 nucleotides read TGTGCCAGCAGCCAAGGACAGCTTAGCACAGATACGCAGTATTTT. It encodes CASSQGQLSTDTQYF.

This chain connects TRBV4-1 to TRBJ2-7; 8 nucleotides line up with TRBD1. The CDR3 contains 15 residues. CDR1 MGHRA and CDR2 YSYEKL come from the germline V gene. Losses at the gene ends were 0 bases for V and 5 bases for J; bases not matched to a gene: 6. As DNA, the CDR3 is TGCGCCAGCAGCCAAGACCCGGACAGGGCTAACGAGCAGTACTTC. Translated, it gives CASSQDPDRANEQYF.